The 15 T cell receptor beta chains given below trace back to one sample, sequenced in a study of response to subunit inactivated influenza vaccine. MiXCR, run by TCRdb on the RT-PCR reads, gives a single entry per CDR3 protein. The sample lists 200,000 to 300,000 distinct CDR3 sequences, 12% occurring once. Sequences were derived from non-naive T cells sorted from PBMCs, sampled approximately 15 days before vaccination. The receptors shown here come from a man aged 50 to 59 who received an inactivated influenza vaccine.

This clonotype was observed a few times. V is TRBV14 and J is TRBJ2-3; tentatively, D is TRBD2 (5 bases). CDR1 and CDR2 from the germline V gene are SGHDN and FVKESK. CDR3 length equals 15 residues. V was trimmed by 4 bases and J by 1 base, leaving 12 bases between them. The CDR3 nucleotides read TGTGCCAGCAGCCCCGGAGCGCGGGGCACAGATACGCAGTATTTT. Translation gives CASSPGARGTDTQYF.

This clonotype was observed at least ten times. The V and J genes are TRBV7-2 and TRBJ2-5; D might be TRBD2 (6 bases). V lost 5 bases to trimming and J lost 4 bases, with 23 bases between them. CDR3 length: 17 residues. CDR1 is SGHTA and CDR2 is FQGNSA in the germline V gene. The DNA for the CDR3 is TGTGCCAGCAGCCCAGCGTTGGTTGGGGGAGGATTAGAGACCCAGTACTTC. Its translation: CASSPALVGGGLETQYF.

The CDR3 sequence is CASSPLGATGGTDTQYF. The CDR3 DNA sequence: TGTGCCAGCTCACCCCTCGGCGCGACAGGAGGCACAGATACGCAGTATTTT. The rearrangement joins TRBV18 to TRBJ2-3, with D perhaps matching TRBD1 (6 bases). The germline gives CDR1 KGHSH, CDR2 LQKENI. Trimming stripped 3 bases from V and 1 base from J, with 17 bases between. This CDR3 spans 17 amino acids.

This clonotype occurred a few times. The CDR3 coding sequence is TGTGCCTGGAGTGTCGGGGCAGCTAGCAATCAGCCCCAGCATTTT. This gives the protein CAWSVGAASNQPQHF. The genes are TRBV30 and TRBJ1-5; the D gene is possibly TRBD1 (5 bases). Trimming removed 0 bases at V and 0 bases at J, with 9 bases between. CDR3 size: 15 residues. The germline V gene has CDR1 GTSNPN and CDR2 SVGIG (reference sequence).

This clonotype was counted between two and nine times. The CDR3 DNA reads TGCAGCGTTGAAGTTAGTGACGGCACTGAAGCTTTCTTT. Translating gives CSVEVSDGTEAFF. V and J are TRBV29-1 and TRBJ1-1; D is unclear. The V end was cut by 1 base, the J end by 4 bases, with 10 bases between. This CDR3 spans 13 amino acids. CDR1 and CDR2 from the germline V gene are SQVTM and ANQGSEA.

The chain carries TRBV6-2 or TRBV6-3 and TRBJ1-5; D is possibly TRBD1 (6 bases). The CDR3 length is 15 residues. V lost 4 bases, J lost 0 bases, and 10 bases lay in between. Germline V CDR1 and CDR2: MNHEY, SVGEGT. DNA for the CDR3: TGTGCCAGCAGTTCCGGACAGTATAGCAATCAGCCCCAGCATTTT. Its translation is CASSSGQYSNQPQHF.

Worth noting for this clonotype: A junction boundary mismatches the germline segment, possibly from a read error. The V call is TRBV3-1, the J call TRBJ2-1; 10 bases agree with TRBD2. Germline CDR1 reads LGHDT; CDR2 reads YNNKEL (reference sequence). This CDR3 is built from 18 residues. CDR3 DNA sequence: TGTGCCAGCACCCAAGTTAGGCTAGCGGGGGACCGGTACAATGAGCAGTTCTTC. It is translated as CASTQVRLAGDRYNEQFF.

This clonotype was observed a few times. This sequence joins TRBV6-5 and TRBJ2-5, with D maybe TRBD2 (6 bases). Per the germline V gene, CDR1 is MNHEY and CDR2 is SVGAGI. This CDR3 comprises 18 residues. The V end was cut by 3 bases, the J end by 1 base, with 21 bases between. CDR3: CASSYGLDWRGLQETQYF. DNA of the CDR3: TGTGCCAGCAGTTATGGGCTCGATTGGCGGGGCCTCCAAGAGACCCAGTACTTC.

This clonotype showed up many times. The V call is TRBV29-1, the J call TRBJ2-1; D is possibly TRBD2 (6 bases). Germline V gene sequence: CDR1 SQVTM, CDR2 ANQGSEA. V lost 6 bases to trimming and J lost 4 bases, with 13 bases between them. The length of the CDR3 is 13 residues. The CDR3, as DNA: TGCAGCGTGGGTGGGGGAGGTTACAATGAGCAGTTCTTC. Amino acid sequence: CSVGGGGYNEQFF.

This clonotype was seen a handful of times. The rearrangement uses TRBV28 and TRBJ2-2; D possibly corresponds to TRBD2 (5 bases). The CDR3 has 12 amino acids. Trimming cost V 7 bases and J 8 bases, with 11 bases left between them. Per the germline V gene, CDR1 is MDHEN and CDR2 is SYDVKM. As DNA, the CDR3 is TGTGCCAGCACCCGAGGGTTAGGGGAGCTGTTTTTT. Translating it yields CASTRGLGELFF.

This clonotype was seen more than once but under ten times. The V gene is TRBV19, the J gene TRBJ2-7; D tentatively reads TRBD1 or TRBD2 (5 bases each). With 5 bases removed from V and 2 bases from J, the gap between germline ends came to 13 bases. The germline V gene has CDR1 LNHDA and CDR2 SQIVND (reference sequence). The CDR3 runs 14 residues. The CDR3 DNA reads TGTGCCAGTAGTTACCGGGACGGACCCTACGAGCAGTACTTC. Translated, it gives CASSYRDGPYEQYF. The whole variable domain, remainder taken from reference TRBV19 and TRBJ2-7, is DGGITQSPKYLFRKEGQNVTLSCEQNLNHDAMYWYRQDPGQGLRLIYYSQIVNDFQKGDIAEGYSVSREKKESFPLTVTSAQKNPTAFYLCASSYRDGPYEQYFGPGTRLTVT.

This clonotype was found a few times. Here the CDR3 reads CATRRTAKNTEAFF. As DNA, the CDR3 is TGTGCCACGCGACGGACAGCAAAGAACACTGAAGCTTTCTTT. The chain recombines TRBV6-1 with TRBJ1-1, with D tentatively TRBD1 (6 bases). The V and J ends lost 10 bases and 1 base respectively, with 16 bases between them. CDR3 length equals 14 residues. Per the germline V gene, CDR1 is MNHNS and CDR2 is SASEGT.

In its sample, this clonotype was seen many times. This rearrangement joins TRBV20-1 to TRBJ2-1; D is ambiguous. V was pared by 7 bases and J by 4 bases, with 8 bases between. The CDR3 totals 11 residues. The germline gives CDR1 DFQATT, CDR2 SNEGSKA (reference sequence). The CDR3 here is CSGEDYNEQFF. In nucleotides, the CDR3 is TGCAGTGGTGAGGATTACAATGAGCAGTTCTTC.

V gene TRBV7-2 combines with J gene TRBJ2-7; 8 positions match TRBD2. Trimming took 5 bases from V and 7 from J; bases not matched to a gene: 13. This CDR3 has 15 amino acids. The V gene's germline CDR1 is SGHTA and CDR2 FQGNSA. CDR3 coding DNA: TGTGCCAGCAGCCCCGGAGCGGGAGTAGTGGGGGAGCAGTACTTC. It specifies CASSPGAGVVGEQYF.

The rearrangement links TRBV7-2 to TRBJ2-1; 11 nucleotides align to TRBD2. This CDR3 contains 15 residues. Per the germline V gene, CDR1 is SGHTA and CDR2 is FQGNSA. V dropped 5 bases and J dropped 4; count of bases not matched to a gene: 4. The CDR3 here is CASSRTSGGYNEQFF. In DNA, the CDR3 is TGTGCCAGCAGCCGAACTAGCGGGGGTTACAATGAGCAGTTCTTC.